This TCR beta chain emerged from a study of T cell clusters in autoimmune cytopenias. The CDR3 has 14 amino acids. CDR1 KGHSH and CDR2 LQKENI come from the germline V gene. Frequency places this clonotype as medium-sized. Its specificity is not known. TRB was amplified from about 270 ng of peripheral blood genomic DNA per sample. Study-wide results and caveats: Clustering suggested that physiological T cell clusters were missing in primary autoimmune cytopenia patients.

TRB was amplified by touch-down multiplex PCR, primer pools A and B combined. TCRdb re-called the multiplex PCR reads, yielding one record per CDR3 amino acid sequence without DNA. The sample data list approximately 6,500 distinct CDR3 sequences. Sample: peripheral blood. The clonotype was recovered from a human donor with an autoimmune cytopenia or autoimmune hepatitis (not recorded which). The rearrangement links TRBV18 to TRBJ2-7. The CDR3 protein is CASSPGGANAEQYF.